This TCR beta chain came from a study of blood T cell repertoires in COVID-19. On the study more broadly: COVID-19 samples from acute and convalescent phases originated in the United States, Italy and Spain. T cells, B-cell-depleted T cells, or PBMCs provided the cDNA or gDNA that served as material.

Original methodology: It was from reference gene primer amplification that nucleated cell counts were estimated. Produced via immunoSEQ multiplex PCR; TCRdb's table is partial and in-frame only. V and J calls and clone size are given by that table; D and trimming were obtained from the DNA. The table shows 100,000 to 150,000 clones, with approximately 74% occurring only once. The V end lost 1 base, the J end lost 1 base, and 25 bases lay between the germline ends. Germline loops: CDR1 SQVTM, CDR2 ANQGSEA. The CDR3 is made up of 19 amino acids. It was during active infection that Seattle patients were enrolled and then longitudinally followed.

This TCR derives from a man at least 80 years old with COVID-19, enrolled during active disease. Sample: peripheral blood. This chain uses TRBV29-1 with TRBJ1-1; the D is unclear. The CDR3 loop is CSVEGRWSGFPRSNTEAFF. The CDR3, as DNA: TGCAGCGTTGAAGGACGGTGGTCGGGATTTCCAAGATCGAACACTGAAGCTTTCTTT. The variable domain in full, with the rest retrieved from reference TRBV29-1 and TRBJ1-1, is SAVISQKPSRDICQRGTSLTIQCQVDSQVTMMFWYRQQPGQSLTLIATANQGSEATYESGFVIDKFPISRPNLTFSTLTVSNMSPEDSSIYLCSVEGRWSGFPRSNTEAFFGQGTRLTVV.